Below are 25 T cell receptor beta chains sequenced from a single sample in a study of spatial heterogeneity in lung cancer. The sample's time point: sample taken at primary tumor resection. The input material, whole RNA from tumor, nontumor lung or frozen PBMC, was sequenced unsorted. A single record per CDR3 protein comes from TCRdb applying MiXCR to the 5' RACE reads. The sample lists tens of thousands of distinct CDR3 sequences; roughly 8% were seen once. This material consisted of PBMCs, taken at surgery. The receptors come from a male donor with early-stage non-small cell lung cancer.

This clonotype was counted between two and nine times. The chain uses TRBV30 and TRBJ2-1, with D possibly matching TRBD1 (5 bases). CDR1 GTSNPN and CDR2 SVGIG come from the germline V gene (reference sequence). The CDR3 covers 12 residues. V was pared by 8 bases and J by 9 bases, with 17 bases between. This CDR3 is CAQGDSRVEQFF. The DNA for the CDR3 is TGTGCCCAAGGAGACAGCCGTGTTGAGCAGTTCTTC.

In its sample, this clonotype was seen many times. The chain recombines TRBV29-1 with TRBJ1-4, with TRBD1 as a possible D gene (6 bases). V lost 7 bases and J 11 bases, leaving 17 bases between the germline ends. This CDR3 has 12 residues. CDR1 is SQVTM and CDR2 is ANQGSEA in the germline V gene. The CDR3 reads CSAIQGMEKLFF. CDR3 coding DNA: TGCAGCGCTATACAGGGTATGGAGAAACTGTTTTTT.

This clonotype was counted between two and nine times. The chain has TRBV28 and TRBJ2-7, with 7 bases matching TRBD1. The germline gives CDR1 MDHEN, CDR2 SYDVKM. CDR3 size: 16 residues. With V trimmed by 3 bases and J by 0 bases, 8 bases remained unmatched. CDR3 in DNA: TGTGCCAGCAGTTTCCCCAGGACAGGCTTCTCCTACGAGCAGTACTTC. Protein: CASSFPRTGFSYEQYF.

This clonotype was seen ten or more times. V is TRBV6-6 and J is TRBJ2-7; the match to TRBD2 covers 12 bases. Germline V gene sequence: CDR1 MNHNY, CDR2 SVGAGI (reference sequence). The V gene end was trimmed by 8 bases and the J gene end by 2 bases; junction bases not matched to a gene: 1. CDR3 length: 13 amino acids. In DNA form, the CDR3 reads TGTGCCAGCCGGACTAGCGGGACCTACGAGCAGTACGTC. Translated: CASRTSGTYEQYV.

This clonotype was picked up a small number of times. CDR3 nucleotide sequence: TGTGCCAGCAGTGAAGAGGGGGCTGAGTACACTGAAGCTTTCTTT. Translated: CASSEEGAEYTEAFF. The rearrangement uses TRBV2 and TRBJ1-1; TRBD1 agrees at 7 bases. Per the germline V gene, CDR1 is SNHLY and CDR2 is FYNNEI. Trimming at V came to 1 base and at J to 3 bases, leaving 5 bases not matched to a gene. This CDR3 has 15 amino acids.

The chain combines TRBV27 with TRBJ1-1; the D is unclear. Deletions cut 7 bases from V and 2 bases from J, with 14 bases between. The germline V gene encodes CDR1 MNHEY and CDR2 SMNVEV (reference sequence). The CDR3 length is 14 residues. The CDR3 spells CASTEGAGNTEAFF. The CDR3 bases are TGTGCCAGCACCGAGGGCGCCGGAAACACTGAAGCTTTCTTT.

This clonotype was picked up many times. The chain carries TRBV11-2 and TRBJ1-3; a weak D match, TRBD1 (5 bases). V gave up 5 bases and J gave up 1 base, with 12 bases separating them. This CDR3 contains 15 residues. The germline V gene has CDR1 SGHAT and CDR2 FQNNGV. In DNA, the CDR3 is TGTGCCAGCAGCCGCGCGGGGCTGTCTGGAAACACCATATATTTT. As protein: CASSRAGLSGNTIYF.

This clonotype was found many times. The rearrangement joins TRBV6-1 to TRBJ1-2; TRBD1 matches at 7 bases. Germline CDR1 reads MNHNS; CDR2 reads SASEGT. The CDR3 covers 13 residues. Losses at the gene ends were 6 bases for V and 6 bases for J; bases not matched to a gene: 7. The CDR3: CASRRGQAHGYTF. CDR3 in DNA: TGTGCCAGCAGGCGTGGACAGGCTCATGGCTACACCTTC.

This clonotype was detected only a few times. The chain's CDR3 is CAWDRGPYEQYF. CDR3 coding DNA: TGTGCCTGGGACAGGGGTCCCTACGAGCAGTACTTC. This chain connects TRBV30 to TRBJ2-7, with TRBD1 identical over 8 bases. Looked up from germline, CDR1 is GTSNPN and CDR2 is SVGIG (reference sequence). The CDR3 totals 12 residues. V lost 5 bases and J lost 2; bases outside the gene matches: 2.

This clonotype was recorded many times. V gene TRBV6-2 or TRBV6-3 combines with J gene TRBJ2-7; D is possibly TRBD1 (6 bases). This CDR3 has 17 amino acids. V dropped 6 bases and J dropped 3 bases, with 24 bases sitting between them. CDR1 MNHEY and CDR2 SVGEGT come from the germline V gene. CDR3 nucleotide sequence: TGTGCCAGCAGCAACAGGGATCGGTTCGGGGTTTTCTACGAGCAGTACGTC. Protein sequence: CASSNRDRFGVFYEQYV.

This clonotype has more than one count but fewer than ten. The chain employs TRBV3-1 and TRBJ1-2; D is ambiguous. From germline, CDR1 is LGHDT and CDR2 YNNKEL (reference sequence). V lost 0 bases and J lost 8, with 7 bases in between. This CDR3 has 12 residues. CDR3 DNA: TGTGCCAGCAGCCAAGACGTAGGGGGCTACACCTTC. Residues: CASSQDVGGYTF.

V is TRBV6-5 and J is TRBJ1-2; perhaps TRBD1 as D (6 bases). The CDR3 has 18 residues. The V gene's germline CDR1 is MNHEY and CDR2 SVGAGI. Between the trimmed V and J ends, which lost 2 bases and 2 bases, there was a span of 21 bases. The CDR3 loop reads CASSYAGASIPQNYGYTF. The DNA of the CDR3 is TGTGCCAGCAGTTACGCAGGGGCTTCAATCCCTCAAAACTATGGCTACACCTTC.

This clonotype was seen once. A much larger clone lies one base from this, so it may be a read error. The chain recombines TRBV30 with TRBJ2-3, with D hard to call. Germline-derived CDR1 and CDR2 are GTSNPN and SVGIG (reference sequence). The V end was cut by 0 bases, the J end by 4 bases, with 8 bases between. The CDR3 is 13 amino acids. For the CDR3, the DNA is TGTGCCTGGAGTGTATCTGCAGCAGATACGCAGTATTTT. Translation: CAWSVSAADTQYF.

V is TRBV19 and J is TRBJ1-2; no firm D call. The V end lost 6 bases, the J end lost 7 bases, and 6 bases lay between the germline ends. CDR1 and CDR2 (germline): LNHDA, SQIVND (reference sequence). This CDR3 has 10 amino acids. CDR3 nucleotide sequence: TGTGCCAGTAGCGACTTTGGCTACACCTTC. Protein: CASSDFGYTF.

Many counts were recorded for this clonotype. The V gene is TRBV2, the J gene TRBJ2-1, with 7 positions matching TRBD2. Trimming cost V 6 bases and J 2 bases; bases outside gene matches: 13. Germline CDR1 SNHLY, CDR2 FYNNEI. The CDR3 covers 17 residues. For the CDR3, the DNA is TGTGCCAGCAGCCCACTAGCGACCTCGCACCCCTACAATGAGCAGTTCTTC. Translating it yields CASSPLATSHPYNEQFF. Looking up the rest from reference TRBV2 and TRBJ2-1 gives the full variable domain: EPEVTQTPSHQVTQMGQEVILRCVPISNHLYFYWYRQILGQKVEFLVSFYNNEISEKSEIFDDQFSVERPDGSNFTLKIRSTKLEDSAMYFCASSPLATSHPYNEQFFGPGTRLTVL.

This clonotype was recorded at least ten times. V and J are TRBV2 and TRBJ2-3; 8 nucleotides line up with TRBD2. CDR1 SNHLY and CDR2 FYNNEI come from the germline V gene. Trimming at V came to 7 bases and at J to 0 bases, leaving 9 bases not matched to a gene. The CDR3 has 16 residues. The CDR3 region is CASILGGGLSTDTQYF. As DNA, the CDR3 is TGTGCCAGCATTCTCGGGGGGGGCCTTAGCACAGATACGCAGTATTTT.

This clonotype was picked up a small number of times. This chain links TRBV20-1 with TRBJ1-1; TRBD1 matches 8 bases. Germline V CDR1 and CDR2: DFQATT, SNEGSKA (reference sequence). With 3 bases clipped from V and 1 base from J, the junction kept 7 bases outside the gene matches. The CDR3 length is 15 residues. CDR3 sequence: CSARELTGANTEAFF. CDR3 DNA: TGCAGTGCTAGGGAATTGACAGGGGCGAACACTGAAGCTTTCTTT.

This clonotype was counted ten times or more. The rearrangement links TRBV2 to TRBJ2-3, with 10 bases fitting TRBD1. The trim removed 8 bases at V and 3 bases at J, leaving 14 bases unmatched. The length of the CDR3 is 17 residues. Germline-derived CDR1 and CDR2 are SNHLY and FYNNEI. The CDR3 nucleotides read TGTGCCAGCTACACACCGATCGACAGGGGGCGGACAGATACGCAGTATTTT. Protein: CASYTPIDRGRTDTQYF.

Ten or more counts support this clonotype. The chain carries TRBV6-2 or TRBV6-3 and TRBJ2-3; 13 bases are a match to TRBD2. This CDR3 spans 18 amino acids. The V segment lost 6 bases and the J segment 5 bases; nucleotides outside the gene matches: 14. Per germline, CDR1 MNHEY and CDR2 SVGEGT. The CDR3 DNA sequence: TGTGCCAGCAGAAAACCGGGACTAGCGGGGCCTCGAGGAGATACGCAGTATTTT. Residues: CASRKPGLAGPRGDTQYF.

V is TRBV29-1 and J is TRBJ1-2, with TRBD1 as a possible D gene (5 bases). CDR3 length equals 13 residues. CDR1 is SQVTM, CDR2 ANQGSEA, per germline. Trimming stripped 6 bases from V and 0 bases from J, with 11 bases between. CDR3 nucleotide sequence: TGCAGCGTGGTGGGGGTTACTAACTATGGCTACACCTTC. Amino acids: CSVVGVTNYGYTF. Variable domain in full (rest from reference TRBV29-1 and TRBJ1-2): SAVISQKPSRDICQRGTSLTIQCQVDSQVTMMFWYRQQPGQSLTLIATANQGSEATYESGFVIDKFPISRPNLTFSTLTVSNMSPEDSSIYLCSVVGVTNYGYTFGSGTRLTVV.

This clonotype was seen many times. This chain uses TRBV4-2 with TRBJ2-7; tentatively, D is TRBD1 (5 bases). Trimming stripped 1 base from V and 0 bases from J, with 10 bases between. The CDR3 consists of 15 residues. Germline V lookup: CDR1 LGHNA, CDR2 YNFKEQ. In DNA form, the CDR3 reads TGTGCCAGCAGCCAAGGGCAGGGTGGCTCCTACGAGCAGTACTTC. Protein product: CASSQGQGGSYEQYF.

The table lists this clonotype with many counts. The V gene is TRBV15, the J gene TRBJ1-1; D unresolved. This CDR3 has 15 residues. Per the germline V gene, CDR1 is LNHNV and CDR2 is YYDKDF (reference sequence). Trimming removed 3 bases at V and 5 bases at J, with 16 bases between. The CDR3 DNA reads TGTGCCACCAGCAGCGAACGTTGGGTAGGGACTGAAGCTTTCTTT. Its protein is CATSSERWVGTEAFF.

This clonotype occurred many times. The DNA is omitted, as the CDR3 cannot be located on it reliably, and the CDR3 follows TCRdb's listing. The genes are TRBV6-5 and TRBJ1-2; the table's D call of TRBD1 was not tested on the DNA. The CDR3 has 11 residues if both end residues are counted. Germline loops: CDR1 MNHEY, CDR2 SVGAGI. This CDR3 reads CASRWGTGTFF.

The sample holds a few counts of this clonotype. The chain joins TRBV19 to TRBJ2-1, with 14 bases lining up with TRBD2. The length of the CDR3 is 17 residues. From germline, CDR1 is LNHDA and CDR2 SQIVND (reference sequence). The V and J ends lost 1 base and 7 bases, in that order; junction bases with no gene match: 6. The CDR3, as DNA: TGTGCCAGTAGTATAGTGGGACTAGCGGGAGAAGGGAATGAGCAGTTCTTC. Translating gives CASSIVGLAGEGNEQFF.

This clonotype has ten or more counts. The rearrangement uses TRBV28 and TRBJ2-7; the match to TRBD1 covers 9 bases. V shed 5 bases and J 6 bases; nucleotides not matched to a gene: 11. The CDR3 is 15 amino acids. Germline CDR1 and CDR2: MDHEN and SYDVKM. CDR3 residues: CASSAPGQGVREQYV. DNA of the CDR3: TGTGCCAGCAGTGCTCCGGGACAGGGCGTTCGCGAGCAGTACGTC.